Listed here is a single T cell receptor beta chain. Its antigen is currently unknown. CDR3 length: 14 residues. Germline loops: CDR1 MNHEY, CDR2 SVGEGT. V was clipped by 2 bases and J by 5 bases, with 11 bases between them. This entry belongs to a study of T-cell memory formation after mild COVID-19. Notes on the study in general: Chiefly within CM and EM were the contracting CD4+ clones; CD8+ ones were within EMRA. Memory sampled before infection contained some responding clones, suggesting cross-reactive memory joined.

5'RACE, which relied on constant-segment primers, yielded TCR alpha and TCR beta cDNA libraries carrying sample barcodes and UMIs. TCRdb processed the 5' RACE reads anew with MiXCR; each CDR3 protein has one entry. The sample has under 600,000 distinct CDR3 sequences; less than 25% are singletons. The chain uses TRBV6-2 or TRBV6-3 and TRBJ2-3; tentative D call: TRBD2 (5 bases). This receptor was identified in an adult woman who had mild COVID-19 (a few samples of this study predate the infection). Cell type and time point are not known. Specimen: PBMCs or a T cell subset sorted from them (not recorded which). The chain's CDR3 is CASSYLRAGDTQYF. CDR3 DNA: TGTGCCAGCAGTTACCTGAGGGCCGGAGATACGCAGTATTTT.